These 5 T cell receptor beta chains were all obtained from the same sample, sequenced in a study of T cells in Graves' hyperthyroidism and ophthalmopathy. RNA transcripts gave rise to amplified TCR beta CDR3 regions. The HTBI primer set drove a first-round RT-PCR of the TCR CDR3. TCRdb re-analysed the multiplex PCR reads in MiXCR, keeping a single row per CDR3 protein. Seen here are 300,000 to 450,000 distinct CDR3 sequences, more than 15% observed once, and the top ten hold 28%. Sequencing was done on a sample of blood. These receptors were obtained from a young woman with Graves' hyperthyroidism that later progressed to Graves' ophthalmopathy.

This clonotype has a handful of counts. The genes are TRBV10-3 and TRBJ2-3, with D maybe TRBD2 (5 bases). The CDR3 runs 16 residues. V lost 4 bases and J lost 1, with 15 bases in between. CDR1 is ENHRY, CDR2 SYGVKD, per germline. CDR3 DNA: TGTGCCATCAGTGGAATAGCGTCTCGGGGCACAGATACGCAGTATTTT. Protein: CAISGIASRGTDTQYF.

This clonotype has at least ten counts. V is TRBV6-1 and J is TRBJ2-5; tentatively, D is TRBD2 (5 bases). The germline CDR1 and CDR2 sequences are MNHNS and SASEGT. This CDR3 region has 14 residues. Trimming pared 3 bases from V and 5 bases from J, leaving 13 bases between. The DNA of the CDR3 is TGTGCCAGCAGTGAGGAGGCGGATCGGGAGACCCAGTACTTC. Protein product: CASSEEADRETQYF.

In this sample, this clonotype turned up a few times. This rearrangement joins TRBV30 to TRBJ1-3; 8 bases align to TRBD1. Germline CDR1 and CDR2: GTSNPN and SVGIG (reference sequence). V lost 5 bases, J lost 9 bases, and 3 bases stayed unmatched. The CDR3 loop spans 11 amino acids. The CDR3 sequence is CAWRQGITIYF. In nucleotides, the CDR3 is TGTGCCTGGCGACAGGGGATCACCATATATTTT.

This clonotype was seen a few times. This chain joins TRBV4-1 and TRBJ1-1; TRBD1 might be the D (5 bases). This CDR3 comprises 16 residues. With 0 bases removed from V and 5 bases from J, the gap between germline ends came to 16 bases. Germline V gives CDR1 MGHRA, CDR2 YSYEKL. Here the CDR3 DNA reads TGCGCCAGCAGCCAAGAGCATTCGCTCGAGGGGACTGAAGCTTTCTTT. Translating gives CASSQEHSLEGTEAFF.

This clonotype showed up many times. The V call is TRBV20-1, the J call TRBJ2-1; no clear D gene. Germline loops: CDR1 DFQATT, CDR2 SNEGSKA (reference sequence). The V and J ends lost 1 base and 7 bases respectively, with 8 bases between them. The CDR3 sequence is 12 residues long. The DNA for the CDR3 is TGCAGTGCTAGAGGCCTAGGGAATGAGCAGTTCTTC. It translates to CSARGLGNEQFF.